This T cell receptor (beta chain) was found in a study of regulatory T cells in long-lasting Graves disease. Study context: Prior antithyroid drug treatment in newly diagnosed Graves' patients lasted under 3 months. Findings and caveats of the study: The persistent group shared about 2,500 public clonotypes, more than the approximately 890 shared by new patients. Repertoires from persistent disease leaned toward TRBV28, TRBJ1-2 and TRBJ2-5.

In its sample, this clonotype was seen many times. Its antigen remains unknown. Germline V gene sequence: CDR1 MNHEY, CDR2 SMNVEV (reference sequence). Deletions cut 0 bases from V and 6 bases from J, with 21 bases between. This CDR3 has 17 residues. The sample's time point: newly diagnosed GD, antithyroid drugs for less than 3 months. The authors made the TCR library using RNA they extracted from PBMCs. TCR beta libraries were built with iRepertoire HTBI primers and Arm-PCR of CDR3 regions. Authors' analysis steps: Spanning all samples, the identified segments comprised around 62 TRBV and approximately 14 TRBJ. MiXCR was run by TCRdb on the multiplex PCR reads, yielding one entry per CDR3 protein. The V and J calls were determined by TCRdb, not by the authors. Among 300,000 to 400,000 distinct CDR3 sequences, around 15% were seen once, and the ten largest hold around a fifth.

The V gene is TRBV27, the J gene TRBJ2-7; D may be TRBD2 (5 bases). This specimen consisted of peripheral blood mononuclear cells (PBMCs), obtained at new diagnosis, from a patient treated with antithyroid drugs. The TCR sequence derives from a female donor with Graves disease. In nucleotides, the CDR3 is TGTGCCAGCAGTTTATCGATTGGGTCTAGCAGTAAGGGCGAGCAGTACTTC. Residues: CASSLSIGSSSKGEQYF.